One and the same sample provided the 19 T cell receptor beta chains below, sequenced in a study of cytomegalovirus exposure and HLA in healthy donors. The PCR used 60 Vbeta and 13 Jbeta primers. Sequencing was performed with immunoSEQ multiplex PCR; in TCRdb, only in-frame clones are kept and a portion is missing. The sample includes 100,000 to 150,000 clones, about 81% seen only once; the top ten take roughly 10%. The sample taken for sequencing was PBMCs. All receptors derive from a woman aged 50 to 60 in good health and CMV-seropositive.

This clone was observed a few times. The junction does not match germline at one end; this may be a read error. The chain joins TRBV25-1 to TRBJ1-5; maybe TRBD1 (5 bases). This CDR3 contains 13 residues. Per the germline V gene, CDR1 is MGHDK and CDR2 is SYGVNS. CDR3 bases: TGTGCCAGCAGTGAGGACACTTGGCAGCCCCAACATTTT. Its protein product is CASSEDTWQPQHF. Using reference TRBV25-1 and TRBJ1-5 for the parts outside the CDR3, the full variable domain is EADIYQTPRYLVIGTGKKITLECSQTMGHDKMYWYQQDPGMELHLIHYSYGVNSTEKGDLSSESTVSRIRTEHFPLTLESARPSHTSQYLCASSEDTWQPQHFGDGTRLSIL.

The V gene is TRBV6-6, the J gene TRBJ2-5, with 7 bases aligning to TRBD2. The V and J ends lost 4 bases and 5 bases, in that order; junction bases with no gene match: 13. The CDR3 runs to 16 residues. CDR1 is MNHNY, CDR2 SVGAGI, per germline (reference sequence). CDR3 sequence reads: CASSFGVAGVGETQYF. The CDR3 nucleotides are TGTGCCAGCAGTTTCGGAGTAGCGGGCGTGGGCGAGACCCAGTACTTC.

CDR3 region: CATSRDRTNEQFF. The DNA of the CDR3 is TGTGCCACCAGCAGAGATAGAACTAATGAGCAGTTCTTC. V and J are TRBV15 and TRBJ2-1; D is unresolved. CDR3 length: 13 residues. Germline values: CDR1 LNHNV, CDR2 YYDKDF (reference sequence). V gave up 0 bases and J gave up 7 bases, with 7 bases separating them.

In this sample, this clone turned up once. The V gene is TRBV19, the J gene TRBJ2-7; TRBD2 agrees at 11 bases. This CDR3 is built from 15 residues. V was pared by 6 bases and J by 2 bases, with 6 bases of the junction left unmatched. The germline V gene encodes CDR1 LNHDA and CDR2 SQIVND (reference sequence). The CDR3 DNA reads TGTGCCAGTAGCCTAGCGGGAGGTCAAACCTACGAGCAGTACTTC. This sequence encodes CASSLAGGQTYEQYF.

V and J are TRBV28 and TRBJ2-1; D remains ambiguous. The CDR3 is 15 amino acids. With 2 bases removed from V and 0 bases from J, the gap between germline ends came to 8 bases. Germline loops: CDR1 MDHEN, CDR2 SYDVKM. The CDR3 DNA is TGTGCCAGCAGTTTAACTCGGAGCTCCTACAATGAGCAGTTCTTC. This sequence encodes CASSLTRSSYNEQFF.

The chain uses TRBV5-6 and TRBJ2-3; 13 bases match TRBD2. The CDR3 is 17 amino acids. V lost 4 bases, J lost 0 bases, and 5 bases stayed unmatched. CDR1 and CDR2 (germline): SGHDT, YYEEEE. Here the CDR3 reads CASSMGLAGLSTDTQYF. CDR3 bases: TGTGCCAGCAGCATGGGACTAGCGGGGCTTAGCACAGATACGCAGTATTTT.

The J gene is TRBJ2-5, the V gene TRBV5-6; 10 bases are a match to TRBD2. This CDR3 spans 17 amino acids. The germline V gene encodes CDR1 SGHDT and CDR2 YYEEEE. V shed 2 bases and J 5 bases; nucleotides not matched to a gene: 12. CDR3 sequence (DNA): TGTGCCAGCAGCTTTGGACTAGCGGCCAAGCGATCGGAGACCCAGTACTTC. It encodes CASSFGLAAKRSETQYF.

The chain employs TRBV21-1 and TRBJ2-1; the table's TRBD1 call for D was not verified on the DNA. TRBV21-1 is flagged as a pseudogene. This CDR3 region has 18 residues. The CDR3 here is CASSKGNNRLSSYNEQFF. The DNA of the CDR3 is TGTGCCAGCAGCAAAGGGAACAACAGGTTAAGCTCCTACAATGAGCAGTTCTTC.

This clone has a single count. V is TRBV19 and J is TRBJ1-2; D is possibly TRBD1 (5 bases). This CDR3 region has 14 residues. From germline, CDR1 is LNHDA and CDR2 SQIVND (reference sequence). V lost 6 bases and J 4 bases, leaving 15 bases between the germline ends. The CDR3 loop is CASSRVGSSYGYTF. CDR3 bases: TGTGCCAGTAGCAGGGTAGGCTCCAGCTATGGCTACACCTTC.

The CDR3 reads CASSLPNRGETQYF. As DNA, the CDR3 is TGTGCCAGCAGCTTACCGAACAGGGGAGAGACCCAGTACTTC. This chain uses TRBV7-6 with TRBJ2-5; 7 positions match TRBD1. The CDR3 totals 14 residues. Germline V lookup: CDR1 SGHVS, CDR2 FNYEAQ. V lost 2 bases and J lost 4; bases outside the gene matches: 4. The entire variable domain, with the rest obtained from reference TRBV7-6 and TRBJ2-5, is as follows: GAGVSQSPRYKVTKRGQDVALRCDPISGHVSLYWYRQALGQGPEFLTYFNYEAQQDKSGLPNDRFSAERPEGSISTLTIQRTEQRDSAMYRCASSLPNRGETQYFGPGTRLLVL.

The V gene is TRBV5-1, the J gene TRBJ2-7, with D tentatively TRBD1 (6 bases). Germline values: CDR1 SGHRS, CDR2 YFSETQ. Trimming took 5 bases from V and 2 from J, leaving 11 bases between them. CDR3 length: 13 residues. The CDR3, as DNA: TGCGCCAGCAGACGGGACATACCCTACGAGCAGTACTTC. Encoded protein: CASRRDIPYEQYF.

This CDR3 is CASSTQILAGGPDTQYF. The CDR3 DNA sequence: TGCGCCAGCAGCACCCAAATCCTAGCGGGGGGGCCGGATACGCAGTATTTT. The chain uses TRBV4-3 and TRBJ2-3; 12 nucleotides agree with TRBD2. V was pared by 5 bases and J by 6 bases, with 12 bases of the junction left unmatched. This CDR3 region has 17 residues. Germline loops: CDR1 LGHNA, CDR2 YSLEER.

The chain joins TRBV19 to TRBJ2-2; D gene uncertain. Germline V gene data show CDR1 as LNHDA and CDR2 as SQIVND (reference sequence). The germline V and J ends were trimmed by 5 bases and 7 bases, with 14 bases remaining between them. The CDR3 covers 14 residues. The CDR3 here is CASSLTLVGGELFF. The DNA of the CDR3 is TGTGCCAGTAGTTTAACTTTGGTCGGCGGGGAGCTGTTTTTT.

This clone was picked up a small number of times. The CDR3 region has the DNA TGTGCCAGCAGCCAAGATTCAGGCCAGCCCCAGCATTTT. This translates into CASSQDSGQPQHF. This chain joins TRBV4-2 and TRBJ1-5; D call uncertain. Germline loops: CDR1 LGHNA, CDR2 YNFKEQ. The CDR3 is made up of 13 amino acids. Trimming pared 0 bases from V and 7 bases from J, leaving 7 bases between.

Remarks on this clone: An end of the junction differs from the germline gene, which may be a read error. The genes are TRBV7-3 and TRBJ2-7; TRBD2 matches 16 bases. This CDR3 contains 17 residues. CDR1 and CDR2 (germline): SGHTA, FQGTGA. CDR3 DNA: TGTGCCAGCAGCGTAACCGGGACTAGCGGGGGGGCCTACGAGCAGTACTTC. Translation gives CASSVTGTSGGAYEQYF.

J is TRBJ2-7 and V is TRBV4-3, with D tentatively TRBD2 (5 bases). CDR1 LGHNA and CDR2 YSLEER come from the germline V gene. This CDR3 spans 14 amino acids. The V end lost 0 bases, the J end lost 2 bases, and 8 bases lay between the germline ends. The CDR3 spells CASSQDGITYEQYF. The CDR3 DNA is TGCGCCAGCAGCCAAGACGGGATAACCTACGAGCAGTACTTC.

The chain links TRBV13 to TRBJ2-3; TRBD2 matches 7 bases. Looked up from germline, CDR1 is PRHDT and CDR2 is FYEKMQ (reference sequence). The CDR3 spans 17 residues. The V and J ends lost 9 bases and 0 bases, in that order; junction bases with no gene match: 15. The CDR3 DNA follows: TGTGCCAGGGCTGGGGCGGGAGCGGCTTTTAGCACAGATACGCAGTATTTT. Translation gives CARAGAGAAFSTDTQYF. The whole variable domain, filled in from reference TRBV13 and TRBJ2-3, reads AAGVIQSPRHLIKEKRETATLKCYPIPRHDTVYWYQQGPGQDPQFLISFYEKMQSDKGSIPDRFSAQQFSDYHSELNMSSLELGDSALYFCARAGAGAAFSTDTQYFGPGTRLTVL.

This clone has a handful of counts. This sequence joins TRBV4-3 and TRBJ1-2, with 7 bases aligning to TRBD1. The V segment lost 1 base and the J segment 7 bases; nucleotides outside the gene matches: 15. The CDR3 runs 17 residues. Per germline, CDR1 LGHNA and CDR2 YSLEER. The CDR3: CASSQGGTALGTAGYTF. CDR3 coding DNA: TGCGCCAGCAGCCAAGGAGGGACAGCTCTGGGGACCGCTGGCTACACCTTC.

The chain links TRBV2 to TRBJ2-7; D may be TRBD1 (5 bases). The CDR3 is 13 residues long. Germline V gene sequence: CDR1 SNHLY, CDR2 FYNNEI. Trimming pared 7 bases from V and 4 bases from J, leaving 14 bases between. The CDR3 nucleotides read TGTGCCAGCAAGTCCCGACAGTTTTACGAGCAGTACTTC. This gives the protein CASKSRQFYEQYF.